These T cell receptor beta chains were read from a single sample in a study of blood T cell repertoires in COVID-19. Profiling relied on immunoSEQ multiplex PCR, and the TCRdb table lists in-frame clones only, not all of them. This table has some 270,000 clones, about 89% appearing once. Material for sequencing was peripheral blood. The receptors were gathered from a man between 25 and 39 years old with acute or convalescent COVID-19. The CDR3 runs from the conserved cysteine through the conserved F or W. The order of the fields is D gene, J gene, V gene, clone size, CDR3 DNA, CDR3 protein. A D gene is named only where the DNA matches it firmly. Clone sizes are given selectively: once, few, many, or a class where the clone is expanded.

-	TRBJ1-1	TRBV5-1	few	TGCGCCAGCAGCTTCGGGAGTTTCACTGAAGCTTTCTTT	CASSFGSFTEAFF
TRBD1	TRBJ1-1	TRBV28	-	TGTGCCAGCAGTTTACCCTTGACAGGGTCTGAAGCTTTCTTT	CASSLPLTGSEAFF
TRBD1	TRBJ2-5	TRBV5-6	-	TGTGCCAGCAGCTTGGTCGTGACAGGGAGTGAGACCCAGTACTTC	CASSLVVTGSETQYF
-	TRBJ2-3	TRBV11-1	-	TGTGCCAGCAGCTTCGCCTCTAACACAGATACGCAGTATTTT	CASSFASNTDTQYF
-	TRBJ2-3	TRBV28	once	TGTGCCAGCAGTGGTTACGGGGCAGATACGCAGTATTTT	CASSGYGADTQYF
TRBD1	TRBJ1-5	TRBV3-1/TRBV3-2	-	TGTGCCAGCAGCGGACAGGGTGGCAATCAGCCCCAGCATTTT	CASSGQGGNQPQHF
-	TRBJ2-3	TRBV27	-	TGTGCCAGCAGTTTATCGACGAAGGGGCCACTCTCGGATACGCAGTATTTT	CASSLSTKGPLSDTQYF
-	TRBJ1-6	TRBV7-8	-	TGTGCCAGCAGCTTGATGGGGACAAGCTCCTATAATTCACCCCTCCACTTT	CASSLMGTSSYNSPLHF
TRBD1	TRBJ1-1	TRBV5-1	-	TGCGCCAGCCACAGGGGGATCAACACTGAAGCTTTCTTT	CASHRGINTEAFF
-	TRBJ1-2	TRBV5-5	-	TGTGCCAGCAGCTTGAGCGGGGGTGCTAACTATGGCTACACCTTC	CASSLSGGANYGYTF
-	TRBJ2-5	TRBV3-1/TRBV3-2	-	TGTGCCAGCAGCCCCACAATCCGAGAGACCCAGTACTTC	CASSPTIRETQYF
TRBD1	TRBJ2-3	TRBV7-8	-	TGTGCCAGCAGCTTAGACCAGGGGGCGACAGATACGCAGTATTTT	CASSLDQGATDTQYF
TRBD2	TRBJ2-3	TRBV5-1	-	TGCGCCAGCAGGGCCGGGACTAGCGGGTCTAGCACAGATACGCAGTATTTT	CASRAGTSGSSTDTQYF
TRBD2	TRBJ2-1	TRBV7-3	-	TGTGCCAGCAGCTTAAGTGCTAGCGGGAGGCGTGGTGAGCAGTTCTTC	CASSLSASGRRGEQFF
-	TRBJ2-6	TRBV24-1	-	TGTGCCACCAGTGACAGTGTCCCGATCTCTGGGGCCAACGTCCTGACTTTC	CATSDSVPISGANVLTF
-	TRBJ1-3	TRBV30	-	TGTGCCTGGAGCCCGTTCCTGTTCCAAAAAACTAAAAACACCATATATTTT	CAWSPFLFQKTKNTIYF
-	TRBJ2-1	TRBV4-1	-	TGCGCCAGCAGCCTACAGGAAAGGGTGGAAAATGAGCAGTTCTTC	CASSLQERVENEQFF
-	TRBJ1-1	TRBV2	-	TGTGCCAGCAGTTCATATAGCTCCTCCGAAGCTTTCTTT	CASSSYSSSEAFF
-	TRBJ2-5	TRBV24-1	once	TGTGCCACCAGGGATGCAGTTCAAGAGACCCAGTACTTC	CATRDAVQETQYF
TRBD1	TRBJ2-1	TRBV27	-	TGTGCCAGCAGTTTCTACCCGGGACAGGGTCGTAATGAGCAGTTCTTC	CASSFYPGQGRNEQFF
-	TRBJ1-3	TRBV19	-	TGTGCCAGTAGTATGGCGGCCTACCACTCTGGAAACACCATATATTTT	CASSMAAYHSGNTIYF
TRBD1	TRBJ1-4	TRBV2	-	TGTGCCAGCAGTTTCCCGGACAGGAATAATGAAAAACTGTTTTTT	CASSFPDRNNEKLFF
-	TRBJ2-1	TRBV6-6	-	TGTGCCAGCAGTTACTTGGTTACGGAGCCGTTCTTC	CASSYLVTEPFF
-	TRBJ1-3	TRBV28	-	TGTGCCAGCTACCCTCATTCCAGTGGAAACACCATATATTTT	CASYPHSSGNTIYF
TRBD1	TRBJ1-4	TRBV7-2	-	TGTGCCAGCAGCCCCAGGACAGGAGAAAATGAAAAACTGTTTTTT	CASSPRTGENEKLFF
-	TRBJ1-5	TRBV10-3	-	TGTGCCATCAGCCGGACAGAGTATAGCAATCAGCCCCAGCATTTT	CAISRTEYSNQPQHF
TRBD2	TRBJ2-1	TRBV3-1/TRBV3-2	-	TGTGCCAGCAGCCAACGAGGGGAGCGGGGCAATGAGCAGTTCTTC	CASSQRGERGNEQFF
TRBD2	TRBJ2-1	TRBV28	-	TGTGCCGGCAGTTCCCCATCTAGCGGGGGTTTAAATGAGCAGTTCTTC	CAGSSPSSGGLNEQFF
-	TRBJ1-6	TRBV9	-	TGTGCCAGCAGCGTAGGGGGGGGACTCTATTCACCCCTCCACTTT	CASSVGGGLYSPLHF
-	TRBJ2-7	TRBV29-1	-	TGCAGCGTTGAACAGGAGGCCTACGAGCAGTACTTC	CSVEQEAYEQYF
-	TRBJ2-7	TRBV7-3	-	TGTGCCAGCAGCCCACAATTTGGAGGGGAGCAGTACTTC	CASSPQFGGEQYF
TRBD2	TRBJ2-3	TRBV18	-	TGTGCCAGCTCCGCGGGGAGGGCAGATACGCAGTATTTT	CASSAGRADTQYF
-	TRBJ1-4	TRBV5-8	-	TGTGCCAGCAGCCCGGGGTCAGGAACAACTAATGAAAAACTGTTTTTT	CASSPGSGTTNEKLFF
TRBD1	TRBJ1-2	TRBV9	-	TGTGCCAGCAGCGTAGCCTTTACCGGACAGGGGATTCTTGGCTACACCTTC	CASSVAFTGQGILGYTF
TRBD1	TRBJ1-5	TRBV28	-	TGTGCCAGCAGTCAGGGGGGAGGCAATCAGCCCCAGCATTTT	CASSQGGGNQPQHF
-	TRBJ1-3	TRBV5-1	-	TGCGCCAGCAGCTTGGAGGCAGGTCATAGCTCTGGAAACACCATATATTTT	CASSLEAGHSSGNTIYF
-	TRBJ2-2	TRBV5-1	-	TGCGCCAGTTCCATGGCGGGCGGGGAGCTGTTTTTT	CASSMAGGELFF
-	TRBJ2-3	TRBV5-1	-	TGCGCCAGCAGTCGCGGGGGCCAAAGGGATACGCAGTATTTT	CASSRGGQRDTQYF
-	TRBJ1-4	TRBV23-1	-	TGCGCCAGCAGCCCCGGGGGGGGAAATGAAAAACTGTTTTTT	CASSPGGGNEKLFF
TRBD2	TRBJ2-2	TRBV6-5	-	TGTGCCAGCAGCATTAGCGGGAAAGTTACCGGGGAGCTGTTTTTT	CASSISGKVTGELFF
-	TRBJ1-1	TRBV29-1	-	TGCAGCGTTGTAGTAGGGGCTGGTCGGGCTTTCTTT	CSVVVGAGRAFF
TRBD1	TRBJ2-1	TRBV2	-	TGTGCCAGCATTAAGACAGGGGGCTTCAATGAGCAGTTCTTC	CASIKTGGFNEQFF
-	TRBJ1-5	TRBV7-8	once	TGTGCCAGCAGCTTTGTAGGGGGTGGTGAGCAGCCCCAGCATTTT	CASSFVGGGEQPQHF
-	TRBJ1-2	TRBV2	-	TGTGCCAGCAGAGACCAGGGGATACTTAACTATGGCTACACCTTC	CASRDQGILNYGYTF
TRBD1	TRBJ1-4	TRBV7-6	-	TGTGCCAGCAGCTCACCGGGACAGGGACTGAAAAAACTGTTTTTT	CASSSPGQGLKKLFF
TRBD1	TRBJ2-1	TRBV5-6	once	TGTGCCAGCAGCTTGGGACGTGCGACAGGGGGCTCCTACAATGAGCAGTTCTTC	CASSLGRATGGSYNEQFF
TRBD1	TRBJ1-6	TRBV19	-	TGTGCCAGTAGTACGGACAGGGACTCACCCCTCCACTTT	CASSTDRDSPLHF
-	TRBJ1-6	TRBV10-3	few	TGTGCCATCAGTGATCGGGGAAGCTCCTATAATTCACCCCTCCACTTT	CAISDRGSSYNSPLHF
TRBD2	TRBJ2-1	TRBV4-1	once	TGCGCCAGCAGCCGAGAGCTAGCGGGAGCGTTTCCTGAGCAGTTCTTC	CASSRELAGAFPEQFF
TRBD1	TRBJ2-2	TRBV7-6	-	TGTGCCAGCAGACCAGGGACAGCGAACACCGGGGAGCTGTTTTTT	CASRPGTANTGELFF
TRBD1	TRBJ1-1	TRBV3-1/TRBV3-2	-	TGTGCCAGCAGCCGCCGACAGGGGAACGCTTTCTTT	CASSRRQGNAFF